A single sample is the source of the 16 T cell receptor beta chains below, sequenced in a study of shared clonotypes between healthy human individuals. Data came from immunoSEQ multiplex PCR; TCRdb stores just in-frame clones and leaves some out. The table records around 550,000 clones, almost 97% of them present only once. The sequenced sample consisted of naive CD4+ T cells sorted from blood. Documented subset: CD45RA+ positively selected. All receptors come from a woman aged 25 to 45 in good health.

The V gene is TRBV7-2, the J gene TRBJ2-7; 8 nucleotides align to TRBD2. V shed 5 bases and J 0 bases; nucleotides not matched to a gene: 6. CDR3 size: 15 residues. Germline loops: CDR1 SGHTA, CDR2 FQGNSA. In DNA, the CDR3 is TGTGCCAGCAGCCCCAGGACTAGCATCTCCTACGAGCAGTACTTC. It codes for CASSPRTSISYEQYF.

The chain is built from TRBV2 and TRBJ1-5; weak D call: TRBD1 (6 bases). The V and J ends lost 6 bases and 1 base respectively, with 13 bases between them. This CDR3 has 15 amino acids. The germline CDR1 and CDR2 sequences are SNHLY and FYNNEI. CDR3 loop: CASSLTGQSNQPQHF. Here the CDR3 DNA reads TGTGCCAGCAGCCTGACCGGACAGAGCAATCAGCCCCAGCATTTT. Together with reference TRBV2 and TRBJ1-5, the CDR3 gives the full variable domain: EPEVTQTPSHQVTQMGQEVILRCVPISNHLYFYWYRQILGQKVEFLVSFYNNEISEKSEIFDDQFSVERPDGSNFTLKIRSTKLEDSAMYFCASSLTGQSNQPQHFGDGTRLSIL.

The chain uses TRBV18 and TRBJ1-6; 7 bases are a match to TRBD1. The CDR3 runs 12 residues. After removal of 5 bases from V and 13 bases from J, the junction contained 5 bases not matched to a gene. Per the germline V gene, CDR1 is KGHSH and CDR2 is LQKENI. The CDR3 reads CASSGTDPPLHF. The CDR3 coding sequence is TGTGCCAGCTCAGGGACAGATCCCCCCCTCCACTTT.

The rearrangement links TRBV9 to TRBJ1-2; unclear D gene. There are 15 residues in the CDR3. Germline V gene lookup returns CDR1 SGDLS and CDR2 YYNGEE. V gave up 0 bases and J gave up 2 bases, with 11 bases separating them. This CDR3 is CASSVDKASNYGYTF. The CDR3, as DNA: TGTGCCAGCAGCGTAGATAAGGCGTCAAACTATGGCTACACCTTC.

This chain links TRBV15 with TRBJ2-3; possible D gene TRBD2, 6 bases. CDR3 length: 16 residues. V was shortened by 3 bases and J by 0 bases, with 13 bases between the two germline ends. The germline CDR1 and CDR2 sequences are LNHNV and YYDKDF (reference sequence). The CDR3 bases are TGTGCCACCAGCAGGACGGGCGGGGCTAGCACAGATACGCAGTATTTT. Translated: CATSRTGGASTDTQYF.

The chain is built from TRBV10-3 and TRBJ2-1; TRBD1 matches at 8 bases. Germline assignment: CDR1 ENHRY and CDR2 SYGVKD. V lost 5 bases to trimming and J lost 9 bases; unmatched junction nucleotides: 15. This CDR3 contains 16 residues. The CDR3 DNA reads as TGTGCCATCAGTCCCGGACAGGGAGGCGGAATTGGTGAGCAGTTCTTC. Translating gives CAISPGQGGGIGEQFF.

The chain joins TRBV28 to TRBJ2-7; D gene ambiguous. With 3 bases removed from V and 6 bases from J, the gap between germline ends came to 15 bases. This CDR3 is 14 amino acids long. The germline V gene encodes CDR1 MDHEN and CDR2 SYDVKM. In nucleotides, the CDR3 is TGTGCCAGCAGTTTCAGCGAACTGCTTGCCGAGCAGTACTTC. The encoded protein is CASSFSELLAEQYF.

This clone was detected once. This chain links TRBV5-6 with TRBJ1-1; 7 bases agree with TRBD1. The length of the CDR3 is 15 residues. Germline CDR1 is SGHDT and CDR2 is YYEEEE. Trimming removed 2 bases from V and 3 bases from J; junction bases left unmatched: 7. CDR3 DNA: TGTGCCAGCAGCTTCCGGGGCCAGGGGGACACTGAAGCTTTCTTT. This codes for CASSFRGQGDTEAFF.

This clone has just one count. The CDR3 here is CASSPLGGRFADTQYF. The DNA for the CDR3 is TGTGCCAGCAGTCCCCTAGGCGGGAGGTTCGCAGATACGCAGTATTTT. V gene TRBV28 combines with J gene TRBJ2-3, with 8 bases that match TRBD2. Germline assignment: CDR1 MDHEN and CDR2 SYDVKM. The trim removed 5 bases at V and 4 bases at J, leaving 11 bases unmatched. CDR3 length equals 16 residues.

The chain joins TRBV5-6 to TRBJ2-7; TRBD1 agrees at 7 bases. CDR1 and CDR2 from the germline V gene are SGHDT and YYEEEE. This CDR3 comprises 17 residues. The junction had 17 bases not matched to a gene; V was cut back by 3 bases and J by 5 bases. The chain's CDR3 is CASSSLIETGMSDEQYF. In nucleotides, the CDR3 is TGTGCCAGCAGCTCCCTCATAGAGACAGGGATGAGCGACGAGCAGTACTTC.

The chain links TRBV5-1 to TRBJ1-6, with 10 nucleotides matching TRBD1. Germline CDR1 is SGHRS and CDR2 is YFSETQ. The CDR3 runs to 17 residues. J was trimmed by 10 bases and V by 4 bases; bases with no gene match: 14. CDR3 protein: CASSGSTGTGARSPLHF. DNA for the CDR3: TGCGCCAGCAGCGGTAGTACCGGGACAGGGGCTCGATCACCCCTCCACTTT.

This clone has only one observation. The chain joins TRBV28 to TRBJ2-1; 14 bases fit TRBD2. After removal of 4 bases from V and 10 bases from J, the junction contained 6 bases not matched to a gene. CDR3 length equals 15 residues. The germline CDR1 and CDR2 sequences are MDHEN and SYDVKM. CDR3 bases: TGTGCCAGCAGTTCCGGGACTAGCGGGAGAGCAGAGCAGTTCTTC. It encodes CASSSGTSGRAEQFF.

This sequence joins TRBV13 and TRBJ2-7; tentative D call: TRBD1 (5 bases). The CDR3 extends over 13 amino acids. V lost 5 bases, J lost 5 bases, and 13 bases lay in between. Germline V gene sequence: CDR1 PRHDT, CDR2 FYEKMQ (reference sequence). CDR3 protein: CASSPPPGHEQYF. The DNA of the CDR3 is TGTGCCAGCAGCCCCCCCCCAGGGCACGAGCAGTACTTC.

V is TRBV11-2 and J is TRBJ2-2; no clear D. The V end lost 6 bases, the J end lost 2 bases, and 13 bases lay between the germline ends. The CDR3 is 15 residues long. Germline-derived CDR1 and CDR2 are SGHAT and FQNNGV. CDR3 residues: CASRQPGRNTGELFF. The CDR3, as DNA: TGTGCCAGCAGACAACCGGGCAGAAACACCGGGGAGCTGTTTTTT.

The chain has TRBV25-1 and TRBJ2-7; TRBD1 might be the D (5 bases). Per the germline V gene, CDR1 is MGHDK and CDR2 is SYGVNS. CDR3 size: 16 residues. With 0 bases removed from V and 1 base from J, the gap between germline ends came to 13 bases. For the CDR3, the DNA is TGTGCCAGCAGTGAATATGGGCAGGGCTCTTCCTACGAGCAGTACTTC. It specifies CASSEYGQGSSYEQYF.

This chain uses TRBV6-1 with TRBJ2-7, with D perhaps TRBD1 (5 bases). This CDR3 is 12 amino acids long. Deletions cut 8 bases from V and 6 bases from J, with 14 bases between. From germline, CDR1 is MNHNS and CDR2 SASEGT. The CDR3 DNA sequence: TGTGCCAGCGGAGAAGGGGATCTCGAGCAGTACTTC. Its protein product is CASGEGDLEQYF.